The rows below give T cell receptor beta chains drawn from one sample of a study of shared clonotypes between healthy human individuals. The assay was immunoSEQ multiplex PCR, and TCRdb's table has in-frame clones only and misses some. Of about 2.2 million clones in the sample, about 94% were seen once. Sequencing was performed on naive CD8+ T cells from PBMCs. The receptor set was obtained from a man between 18 and 35 years old in good health. Some clones in this sample may be carry-over from other donors' samples. Each CDR3 is given with its conserved first and last residue. Each record gives: clone size, V gene, D gene, J gene, CDR3 DNA, CDR3 protein. A D gene is named only where the DNA matches it firmly. Clone size is given for some rows only: seen once, a few or many times, or a class if the clone is expanded.

>-|TRBV15|TRBD2|TRBJ2-1
TGTGCCACCAGCACCGATCGGCGTAGCGGGAGGGCGCATGAGCAGTTCTTC
CATSTDRRSGRAHEQFF
>-|TRBV7-8|TRBD1|TRBJ1-4
TGTGCCAGCAGAAGACAGGGGAGAACTAATGAAAAACTGTTTTTT
CASRRQGRTNEKLFF
>-|TRBV13|TRBD1|TRBJ2-2
TGTGCCAGCAGCTCCGACCATGACAGGGCGTCGGTTGTCGGGGAGCTGTTTTTT
CASSSDHDRASVVGELFF
>-|TRBV30|-|TRBJ2-7
TGTGCCTGGAGTAGGGGGTCCGAGCAGTACTTC
CAWSRGSEQYF
>-|TRBV10-3|TRBD1|TRBJ1-5
TGTGCCATCAGTGACAGGACAGGGAACGATCAGCCCCAGCATTTT
CAISDRTGNDQPQHF
>once|TRBV16|-|TRBJ1-5
TGTGCCAGCAGCCAAGTCACAGGACCCCCCTATAGCAATCAGCCCCAGCATTTT
CASSQVTGPPYSNQPQHF
>-|TRBV9|TRBD2|TRBJ2-4
TGTGCCAGCAGCGTAGGTGGCGGGAGAGCCAAAAACATTCAGTACTTC
CASSVGGGRAKNIQYF
>once|TRBV27|-|TRBJ2-7
TGTGCCAGCAGTTTCGCCACGGGACCCAACTACGAGCAGTACTTC
CASSFATGPNYEQYF
>-|TRBV11-2|TRBD1|TRBJ1-6
TGTGCCAGCAGCTTAGGGGCAGGGGGCGCTTCACCCCTCCACTTT
CASSLGAGGASPLHF
>once|TRBV19|-|TRBJ1-1
TGTGCCAGTAGTACGGGCAGAAGAACTGAAGCTTTCTTT
CASSTGRRTEAFF
>-|TRBV7-9|-|TRBJ2-3
TGTGCCAGCAGCTTTTGGGGAACGGAGGACACAGATACGCAGTATTTT
CASSFWGTEDTDTQYF
>-|TRBV28|-|TRBJ2-3
TGTGCCAGCAGCCCCGTGGACTACACAGATACGCAGTATTTT
CASSPVDYTDTQYF
>-|TRBV10-2|TRBD2|TRBJ2-1
TGCGCCAGCAGTGGACTAGCGGGAGGGGCCTACAATGAGCAGTTCTTC
CASSGLAGGAYNEQFF
>-|TRBV5-6|-|TRBJ2-7
TGTGCCAGCAGCTCCAGCTACGAGCAGTACTTC
CASSSSYEQYF
>-|TRBV9|-|TRBJ1-1
TGTGCCAGCAGCGTAGGAGGGGTCGGAACTGAAGCTTTCTTT
CASSVGGVGTEAFF
>-|TRBV7-2|-|TRBJ1-2
TGTGCCAGCAGCCAAAGGGACAACTATGGCTACACCTTC
CASSQRDNYGYTF
>-|TRBV28|TRBD1|TRBJ2-1
TGTGCCAGCAGTTTAGAGGTCCAGGGGGCACGCAATGAGCAGTTCTTC
CASSLEVQGARNEQFF
>-|TRBV11-2|-|TRBJ1-1
TGTGCCAGCAGACACTTGAAAGAGGGGGAGACTGAAGCTTTCTTT
CASRHLKEGETEAFF
>-|TRBV9|TRBD1|TRBJ1-3
TGTGCCAGCAGCGTAGCCTCCAGTAGACAGGGAACTGGAAACACCATATATTTT
CASSVASSRQGTGNTIYF
>-|TRBV6-1|-|TRBJ2-7
TGTGCCAGCAGTGTATTCAGCTCCTACGAGCAGTACTTC
CASSVFSSYEQYF
>-|TRBV19|-|TRBJ2-1
TGTGCCAGTAGTATAGATCGCGGCGGGACGGCCTACAATGAGCAGTTCTTC
CASSIDRGGTAYNEQFF
>-|TRBV4-1|-|TRBJ1-5
TGCGCCAGCAGCCAGGCACCGGGACGGGGAGGAGGGCAGCCCCAGCATTTT
CASSQAPGRGGGQPQHF
>-|TRBV27|-|TRBJ2-2
TGTGCCAGCAGTGGCTTGACAGCGCCCACGAACACCGGGGAGCTGTTTTTT
CASSGLTAPTNTGELFF
>-|TRBV7-9|TRBD1|TRBJ2-5
TGTGCCAGCAGCGAATCGTCACAGGGGGCAATGGAGACCCAGTACTTC
CASSESSQGAMETQYF
>-|TRBV27|-|TRBJ1-1
TGTGCCAGCAGTTTAAGGTGGGGCGGAACTGAAGCTTTCTTT
CASSLRWGGTEAFF
>-|TRBV6-5|-|TRBJ1-5
TGTGCCAGCAGCTCCGGGACCCAAAATCAGCCCCAGCATTTT
CASSSGTQNQPQHF
>-|TRBV11-2|-|TRBJ2-5
TGTGCCAGCAGCTCCCCCGGGACCCACTCAGAGACCCAGTACTTC
CASSSPGTHSETQYF
>-|TRBV19|TRBD1|TRBJ1-2
TGTGCCAGTAGTAAATGGGACAGGGATTATGGCTACACCTTC
CASSKWDRDYGYTF
>-|TRBV7-8|-|TRBJ2-5
TGTGCCAGCAGTGAATTAGACTTTTCACCGGAGACCCAGTACTTC
CASSELDFSPETQYF
>-|TRBV9|-|TRBJ2-1
TGTGCCAGCACCCAGTGGGGCTATTCCTACAATGAGCAGTTCTTC
CASTQWGYSYNEQFF
>few|TRBV25-1|-|TRBJ1-5
TGTGCCAGCAGTGAAACAGAACAGCCCCAGCATTTT
CASSETEQPQHF
>-|TRBV7-8|-|TRBJ1-1
TGTGCCAGCAGCTTAGGCGGAGCCACTGAAGCTTTCTTT
CASSLGGATEAFF
>once|TRBV5-6|-|TRBJ2-1
TGTGCCAGCAGCTGGGGACTGGGGGATGAGCAGTTCTTC
CASSWGLGDEQFF
>-|TRBV7-9|TRBD2|TRBJ2-7
TGTGCCAGCAGCGTAGCGGGAGCAGGTTACGAGCAGTACTTC
CASSVAGAGYEQYF
>-|TRBV5-6|-|TRBJ2-1
TGTGCCAGCAGCTTGGATGAACTCTACAATGAGCAGTTCTTC
CASSLDELYNEQFF
>once|TRBV28|-|TRBJ1-2
TGTGCCAGCAGTTTTCACCCCCAGGGGACGGGCTATGGCTACACCTTC
CASSFHPQGTGYGYTF
>-|TRBV27|TRBD2|TRBJ2-3
TGTGCCAGCAGCCTGACTAGCGGGACTATAGATACGCAGTATTTT
CASSLTSGTIDTQYF
>-|TRBV7-3|-|TRBJ2-2
TGTGCCAGCAGCCCCTCCCCCCGTGGGGAGCTGTTTTTT
CASSPSPRGELFF
>-|TRBV7-9|TRBD1|TRBJ1-1
TGTGCCAGCAGCCTCGGGACAGGGTTGCGGACTGAAGCTTTCTTT
CASSLGTGLRTEAFF
>-|TRBV11-2|TRBD2|TRBJ2-1
TGTGCCAGCAGTACCGGGACTAGGACCTACAATGAGCAGTTCTTC
CASSTGTRTYNEQFF
>-|TRBV5-6|TRBD2|TRBJ2-7
TGTGCCAGCAGCCCTGGACTAGCGGGAGCCCTTGGAGAGCAGTACTTC
CASSPGLAGALGEQYF
>-|TRBV7-9|TRBD1|TRBJ2-2
TGTGCCAGCAGCCCGGACAGGGGAGTGATTCGGGGCGGGGAGCTGTTTTTT
CASSPDRGVIRGGELFF
>once|TRBV7-9|TRBD2|TRBJ2-1
TGTGCCAGCAGCTTAGAAGCTAGCGGGCTTGAGCAGTTCTTC
CASSLEASGLEQFF
>-|TRBV28|TRBD1|TRBJ2-3
TGTGCCAGCAGTTTATTTTCCAGGGGGCACGATACGCAGTATTTT
CASSLFSRGHDTQYF
>-|TRBV7-9|-|TRBJ2-7
TGTGCCAGCAGCTTTGGCCAGTACGAGCAGTACTTC
CASSFGQYEQYF
>-|TRBV5-3|-|TRBJ2-2
TGTGCCAGAAGCCCTAACAGCGGAAGGCGTAACACCGGGGAGCTGTTTTTT
CARSPNSGRRNTGELFF
>once|TRBV7-6|-|TRBJ1-5
TGTGCCAGCAGCTTAGGAAGGGACCAGCCCCAGCATTTT
CASSLGRDQPQHF
>-|TRBV4-1|-|TRBJ2-3
TGCGCCAGCAGCCCGGGGACCACTAGCACAGATACGCAGTATTTT
CASSPGTTSTDTQYF
>-|TRBV11-2|-|TRBJ2-1
TGTGCCAGCAGCTTAGGGAGGTCGGGATACAATGAGCAGTTCTTC
CASSLGRSGYNEQFF
>-|TRBV19|TRBD1|TRBJ1-2
TGTGCCAGTAGTATAGATCTCCGGACAGGGAAGTTTGGAGGCTACACCTTC
CASSIDLRTGKFGGYTF
>-|TRBV21-1|-|TRBJ1-2
-
CASSKVGQGTNYGYTF
>-|TRBV29-1|-|TRBJ1-2
TGCAGCGTTGAGTGGCTCTATGGCTACACCTTC
CSVEWLYGYTF
>-|TRBV7-9|TRBD2|TRBJ2-3
TGTGCCAGCAGCAAATTGACTAGCGGGAGGATCGGAACAGATACGCAGTATTTT
CASSKLTSGRIGTDTQYF
>-|TRBV9|TRBD2|TRBJ2-7
TGTGCCAGCAGCGTTGGGCCTAGCGGGAGAGACGAGCAGTACTTC
CASSVGPSGRDEQYF